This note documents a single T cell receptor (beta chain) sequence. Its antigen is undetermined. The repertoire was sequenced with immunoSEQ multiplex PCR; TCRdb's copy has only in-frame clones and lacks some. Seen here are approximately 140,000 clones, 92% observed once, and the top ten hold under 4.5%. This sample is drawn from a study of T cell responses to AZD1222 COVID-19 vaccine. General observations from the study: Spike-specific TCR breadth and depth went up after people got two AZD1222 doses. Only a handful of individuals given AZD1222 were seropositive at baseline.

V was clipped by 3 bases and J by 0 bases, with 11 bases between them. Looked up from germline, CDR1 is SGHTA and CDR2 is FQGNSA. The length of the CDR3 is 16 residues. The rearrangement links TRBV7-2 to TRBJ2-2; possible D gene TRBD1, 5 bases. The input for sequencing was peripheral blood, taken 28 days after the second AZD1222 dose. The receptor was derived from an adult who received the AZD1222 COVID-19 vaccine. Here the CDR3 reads CASSLNSGTNTGELFF. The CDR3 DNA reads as TGTGCCAGCAGCTTGAACTCAGGGACGAACACCGGGGAGCTGTTTTTT.